These 30 T cell receptor beta chains share one sample of origin, sequenced in a study of shared clonotypes between healthy human individuals. CD45RO-negative, CCR7-selected cells formed the naive CD8 fraction, which excluded terminally differentiated effector memory CD45RA+ cells. Produced via immunoSEQ multiplex PCR; TCRdb's table is partial and in-frame only. The sample lists about 2.2 million clones; roughly 93% were seen once. Sample: naive CD8+ T cells from PBMCs. These receptors were obtained from a man younger than 35 in good health. Some clones in this sample may be carry-over from other donors' samples.

The chain joins TRBV4-1 to TRBJ1-1, with a tentative D call TRBD1 (5 bases). This CDR3 has 14 amino acids. V lost 3 bases and J 4 bases, leaving 12 bases between the germline ends. Per germline, CDR1 MGHRA and CDR2 YSYEKL. CDR3 amino acids: CASSHGERGTEAFF. For the CDR3, the DNA is TGCGCCAGCAGCCACGGGGAAAGGGGCACTGAAGCTTTCTTT.

The V and J genes are TRBV7-9 and TRBJ2-3; D is uncertain. CDR3 length: 17 amino acids. Germline values: CDR1 SEHNR, CDR2 FQNEAQ (reference sequence). Trimming pared 2 bases from V and 0 bases from J, leaving 15 bases between. Here the CDR3 DNA reads TGTGCCAGCAGCTTACATCTCGGCACGGAAAGCACAGATACGCAGTATTTT. Translating gives CASSLHLGTESTDTQYF.

The chain employs TRBV28 and TRBJ1-1; D is unresolved. Germline loops: CDR1 MDHEN, CDR2 SYDVKM. The CDR3 extends over 14 amino acids. V was shortened by 2 bases and J by 3 bases, with 10 bases between the two germline ends. Written as DNA, the CDR3 is TGTGCCAGCAGTTTAAGGACGGACCACACTGAAGCTTTCTTT. This gives the protein CASSLRTDHTEAFF.

The V call is TRBV28, the J call TRBJ2-5; 7 bases map to TRBD1. The tail of the sequence fits TRBJ2-7 better, so the J call may be wrong. The CDR3 spans 14 residues. CDR1 is MDHEN, CDR2 SYDVKM, per germline. The CDR3 DNA reads as TGTGCCAGCAGGCCGCTGACAGGGACGATCGAGCAGTACTTC. Protein: CASRPLTGTIEQYF.

The V and J genes are TRBV6-5 and TRBJ2-1, with 9 bases that match TRBD2. The germline V gene has CDR1 MNHEY and CDR2 SVGAGI. The CDR3 has 13 amino acids. J lost 3 bases, V lost 7 bases, and 1 base had no gene match. CDR3 DNA sequence: TGTGCCAGCAATAGCGGGAGCTACAATGAGCAGTTCTTC. Its translation is CASNSGSYNEQFF.

The rearrangement links TRBV7-9 to TRBJ1-2, with D unclear. Trimming left V 3 bases short and J 4 bases short, with 18 bases between. Looked up from germline, CDR1 is SEHNR and CDR2 is FQNEAQ (reference sequence). CDR3 size: 16 residues. The CDR3 loop is CASSLSLESPFYGYTF. The CDR3 DNA reads as TGTGCCAGCAGCTTGAGCCTGGAATCTCCATTCTATGGCTACACCTTC.

This chain connects TRBV27 to TRBJ2-3, with 12 bases aligning to TRBD2. V shed 4 bases and J 0 bases; nucleotides not matched to a gene: 11. Germline V gene data show CDR1 as MNHEY and CDR2 as SMNVEV (reference sequence). This CDR3 has 19 amino acids. The CDR3 nucleotides read TGTGCCAGCAGTTCCCTCGGACTAGCGGGACCTACTAGCACAGATACGCAGTATTTT. It is translated as CASSSLGLAGPTSTDTQYF.

The V gene is TRBV7-9, the J gene TRBJ2-1; D tentatively reads TRBD1 or TRBD2 (5 bases each). CDR1 SEHNR and CDR2 FQNEAQ come from the germline V gene (reference sequence). The length of the CDR3 is 14 residues. The V gene lost 0 bases and the J gene lost 7 bases, with 10 bases spanning the gap. Written as DNA, the CDR3 is TGTGCCAGCAGCTTAGCGGGAGAGGGGAATGAGCAGTTCTTC. It yields the protein CASSLAGEGNEQFF. Looking up the rest from reference TRBV7-9 and TRBJ2-1 gives the full variable domain: DTGVSQNPRHKITKRGQNVTFRCDPISEHNRLYWYRQTLGQGPEFLTYFQNEAQLEKSRLLSDRFSAERPKGSFSTLEIQRTEQGDSAMYLCASSLAGEGNEQFFGPGTRLTVL.

The CDR3, as DNA: TGTGCCAGCAGTGAGGACAGGGCCAATGGCTACACCTTC. Residues: CASSEDRANGYTF. J is TRBJ1-2 and V is TRBV28; 8 nucleotides agree with TRBD1. The CDR3 extends over 13 amino acids. Looked up from germline, CDR1 is MDHEN and CDR2 is SYDVKM. V was pared by 5 bases and J by 6 bases, with 5 bases of the junction left unmatched.

V usage is TRBV5-6 and J usage is TRBJ2-7; weak D call: TRBD1 (6 bases). Trimming took 4 bases from V and 5 from J, leaving 13 bases between them. CDR1 is SGHDT, CDR2 YYEEEE, per germline. CDR3 length equals 13 residues. The CDR3 region has the DNA TGTGCCAGCAGCGCTAACCAGGGGAACGAGCAGTACTTC. Translation gives CASSANQGNEQYF.

The CDR3 nucleotides read TGCGCCAGCAGCTTCGGGGGGTGGACTGGCAACACTGAAGCTTTCTTT. Its protein product is CASSFGGWTGNTEAFF. The chain recombines TRBV5-1 with TRBJ1-1; weak D call: TRBD1 (5 bases). The V end was cut by 2 bases, the J end by 2 bases, with 16 bases between. Germline lookup yields CDR1 SGHRS and CDR2 YFSETQ. This CDR3 region has 16 residues.

V is TRBV11-2 and J is TRBJ1-2, with a tentative D call TRBD1 (5 bases). The CDR3 loop spans 15 amino acids. Germline loops: CDR1 SGHAT, CDR2 FQNNGV. V dropped 5 bases and J dropped 8 bases, with 21 bases sitting between them. In DNA, the CDR3 is TGTGCCAGCAGCCCCAGTGGGGCTCCACCGAGGGGCTACACCTTC. Amino acids: CASSPSGAPPRGYTF. The whole variable domain, remainder taken from reference TRBV11-2 and TRBJ1-2, is EAGVAQSPRYKIIEKRQSVAFWCNPISGHATLYWYQQILGQGPKLLIQFQNNGVVDDSQLPKDRFSAERLKGVDSTLKIQPAKLEDSAVYLCASSPSGAPPRGYTFGSGTRLTVV.

The chain combines TRBV27 with TRBJ2-2, with D maybe TRBD2 (6 bases). CDR1 is MNHEY, CDR2 SMNVEV, per germline (reference sequence). V dropped 8 bases and J dropped 3 bases, with 13 bases sitting between them. This CDR3 comprises 14 residues. The CDR3 DNA follows: TGTGCCAGCGGGTCGGGGGTGGACACCGGGGAGCTGTTTTTT. Translation gives CASGSGVDTGELFF.

V is TRBV11-2 and J is TRBJ2-7, with 7 bases matching TRBD2. From germline, CDR1 is SGHAT and CDR2 FQNNGV. The junction had 11 bases not matched to a gene; V was cut back by 2 bases and J by 1 base. The CDR3 is 17 residues long. CDR3 amino acids: CASSLRAGEYASYEQYF. In nucleotides, the CDR3 is TGTGCCAGCAGCTTAAGGGCGGGGGAGTACGCGTCCTACGAGCAGTACTTC.

Regarding this clone: Other DNA sequences in the same sample also yield this CDR3. The chain employs TRBV28 and TRBJ2-2; D uncertain. V was clipped by 6 bases and J by 5 bases, with 10 bases between them. CDR3 length: 13 residues. Germline CDR1 reads MDHEN; CDR2 reads SYDVKM. The CDR3 sequence: CASSFPRTGELFF. CDR3 DNA sequence: TGTGCCAGCAGCTTCCCGAGGACCGGGGAGCTGTTTTTT.

The V call is TRBV7-2, the J call TRBJ2-7; the D call may be TRBD1 or TRBD2 (5 bases each). Trimming stripped 6 bases from V and 1 base from J, with 10 bases between. The CDR3 loop spans 13 amino acids. The V gene's germline CDR1 is SGHTA and CDR2 FQGNSA. The CDR3 DNA reads TGTGCCAGCAGTCCGGGACGGTCCTACGAGCAGTACTTC. Its protein product is CASSPGRSYEQYF.

The CDR3 loop reads CASRWTGDSGANVLTF. CDR3 sequence (DNA): TGTGCCAGCAGATGGACAGGGGACTCTGGGGCCAACGTCCTGACTTTC. V usage is TRBV7-9 and J usage is TRBJ2-6, with 9 bases that match TRBD1. Looked up from germline, CDR1 is SEHNR and CDR2 is FQNEAQ (reference sequence). The CDR3 sequence is 16 residues long. The V and J ends lost 6 bases and 0 bases, in that order; junction bases with no gene match: 3.

This rearrangement joins TRBV19 to TRBJ2-7; D might be TRBD1 (6 bases). Trimming took off 7 bases at V and 6 bases at J, with 19 bases between the two ends. The length of the CDR3 is 14 residues. Germline CDR1 and CDR2: LNHDA and SQIVND (reference sequence). As DNA, the CDR3 is TGTGCCAGTACCCCCGGGACAAGGGCCTCCGAGCAGTACTTC. Residues: CASTPGTRASEQYF.

The gene calls are TRBV11-2 and TRBJ1-5; 8 bases match TRBD1. The CDR3 runs to 16 residues. The germline gives CDR1 SGHAT, CDR2 FQNNGV. J gave up 4 bases and V 5 bases, and 10 bases lay outside the gene matches. CDR3 coding DNA: TGTGCCAGCAGCGGACAGGGATATGGGGGGAATCAGCCCCAGCATTTT. The encoded protein is CASSGQGYGGNQPQHF.

The V call is TRBV6-1, the J call TRBJ2-5, with D unclear. The germline gives CDR1 MNHNS, CDR2 SASEGT. The CDR3 totals 15 residues. V lost 3 bases and J 1 base, leaving 12 bases between the germline ends. The chain's CDR3 is CASSETLVPQETQYF. The CDR3 DNA reads as TGTGCCAGCAGTGAGACTCTAGTACCCCAAGAGACCCAGTACTTC.

V and J are TRBV7-6 and TRBJ2-7; a weak D match, TRBD2 (6 bases). Germline assignment: CDR1 SGHVS and CDR2 FNYEAQ. Trimming removed 8 bases from V and 2 bases from J, with 16 bases in between. The CDR3 runs to 14 residues. In DNA, the CDR3 is TGTGCCAGCTCCCTCGGGGGTCCCCCCTACGAGCAGTACTTC. Amino acids: CASSLGGPPYEQYF.

The rearrangement uses TRBV6-5 and TRBJ1-4, with no clear D. Germline V gene sequence: CDR1 MNHEY, CDR2 SVGAGI. V shed 0 bases and J shed 4 bases, with 6 bases lying between them. The CDR3 sequence is 14 residues long. CDR3 amino acids: CASSYSPVNEKLFF. The CDR3, as DNA: TGTGCCAGCAGTTACTCGCCAGTTAATGAAAAACTGTTTTTT.

This clone was seen more than once but under ten times. The chain is built from TRBV27 and TRBJ2-1; TRBD1 matches 9 bases. Germline values: CDR1 MNHEY, CDR2 SMNVEV (reference sequence). J was trimmed by 9 bases and V by 5 bases; bases with no gene match: 14. The CDR3 has 16 residues. The CDR3 sequence is CASSDGPGQGITEQFF. The CDR3, as DNA: TGTGCCAGCAGTGACGGACCGGGACAGGGTATCACTGAGCAGTTCTTC.

The chain joins TRBV9 to TRBJ2-2; 8 bases fit TRBD1. The CDR3 totals 15 residues. Unmatched junction bases numbered 4, after V lost 3 bases and J lost 3 bases. Germline V CDR1 and CDR2: SGDLS, YYNGEE. This CDR3 is CASSATGAHTGELFF. DNA for the CDR3: TGTGCCAGCAGCGCGACAGGGGCCCACACCGGGGAGCTGTTTTTT.

V and J are TRBV28 and TRBJ1-2; D unclear. Germline lookup yields CDR1 MDHEN and CDR2 SYDVKM. Trimming removed 1 base from V and 7 bases from J, with 16 bases in between. This CDR3 comprises 15 residues. This CDR3 reads CASSLSPQIEGGYTF. The CDR3 nucleotides are TGTGCCAGCAGTTTATCCCCCCAAATTGAGGGTGGCTACACCTTC.

The V gene is TRBV28, the J gene TRBJ1-5; D remains ambiguous. The CDR3 extends over 16 amino acids. V lost 2 bases, J lost 2 bases, and 13 bases lay in between. Germline V gives CDR1 MDHEN, CDR2 SYDVKM. The CDR3, as DNA: TGTGCCAGCAGTTTACGCCCCTGGGCTCGCAATCAGCCCCAGCATTTT. Translated, it gives CASSLRPWARNQPQHF.

Comments on this clone: Other DNA sequences within the sample encode an identical CDR3. The CDR3 DNA follows: TGTGCCAGCAGCTTAGGATCCCGTAATGAGCAGTTCTTC. Its translation: CASSLGSRNEQFF. This rearrangement joins TRBV7-9 to TRBJ2-1; D gene ambiguous. Germline V gene data show CDR1 as SEHNR and CDR2 as FQNEAQ (reference sequence). This CDR3 contains 13 residues. The V and J ends lost 1 base and 7 bases respectively, with 8 bases between them. Combining the CDR3 with reference TRBV7-9 and TRBJ2-1 gives the whole variable domain DTGVSQNPRHKITKRGQNVTFRCDPISEHNRLYWYRQTLGQGPEFLTYFQNEAQLEKSRLLSDRFSAERPKGSFSTLEIQRTEQGDSAMYLCASSLGSRNEQFFGPGTRLTVL.

On this clone: The same CDR3 can be traced to other DNA sequences in this sample. The chain carries TRBV28 and TRBJ1-2; D not resolved. V was shortened by 6 bases and J by 5 bases, with 10 bases between the two germline ends. This CDR3 has 12 amino acids. The germline V gene has CDR1 MDHEN and CDR2 SYDVKM. Here the CDR3 reads CASSGRVYGYTF. The CDR3 DNA is TGTGCCAGCAGCGGTAGAGTGTATGGCTACACCTTC.

This sequence joins TRBV13 and TRBJ2-5, with 7 bases identical to TRBD2. V was pared by 5 bases and J by 6 bases, with 6 bases of the junction left unmatched. The CDR3 totals 13 residues. Germline CDR1 reads PRHDT; CDR2 reads FYEKMQ (reference sequence). The CDR3 sequence is CASSLAGEQTQYF. In DNA, the CDR3 is TGTGCCAGCAGCCTCGCGGGGGAACAGACCCAGTACTTC.

The chain links TRBV19 to TRBJ1-1, with TRBD1 matching 7 bases. The V segment lost 8 bases and the J segment 4 bases; nucleotides outside the gene matches: 7. The V gene's germline CDR1 is LNHDA and CDR2 SQIVND (reference sequence). The length of the CDR3 is 13 residues. The CDR3 DNA reads TGTGCCAGTCAGGCTGGGACAGCCACTGAAGCTTTCTTT. As protein: CASQAGTATEAFF. The full variable domain, rest sourced from reference TRBV19 and TRBJ1-1, is DGGITQSPKYLFRKEGQNVTLSCEQNLNHDAMYWYRQDPGQGLRLIYYSQIVNDFQKGDIAEGYSVSREKKESFPLTVTSAQKNPTAFYLCASQAGTATEAFFGQGTRLTVV.